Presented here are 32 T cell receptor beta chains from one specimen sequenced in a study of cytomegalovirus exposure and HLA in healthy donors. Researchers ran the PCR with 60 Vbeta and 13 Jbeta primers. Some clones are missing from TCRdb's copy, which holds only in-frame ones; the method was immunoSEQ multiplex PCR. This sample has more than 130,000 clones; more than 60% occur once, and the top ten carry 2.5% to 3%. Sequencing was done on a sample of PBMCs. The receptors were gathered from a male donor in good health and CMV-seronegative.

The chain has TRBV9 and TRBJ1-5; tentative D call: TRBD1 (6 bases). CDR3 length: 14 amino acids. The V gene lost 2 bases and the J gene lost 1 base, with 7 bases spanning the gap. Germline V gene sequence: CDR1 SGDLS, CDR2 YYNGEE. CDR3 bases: TGTGCCAGCAGCGTCCAGGGGAGCAATCAGCCCCAGCATTTT. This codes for CASSVQGSNQPQHF.

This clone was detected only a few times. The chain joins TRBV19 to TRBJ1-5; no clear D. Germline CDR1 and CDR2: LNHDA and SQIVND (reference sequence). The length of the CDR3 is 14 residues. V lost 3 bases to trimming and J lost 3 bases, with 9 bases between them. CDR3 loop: CASSIGGINQPQHF. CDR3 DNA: TGTGCCAGTAGTATTGGAGGGATCAATCAGCCCCAGCATTTT.

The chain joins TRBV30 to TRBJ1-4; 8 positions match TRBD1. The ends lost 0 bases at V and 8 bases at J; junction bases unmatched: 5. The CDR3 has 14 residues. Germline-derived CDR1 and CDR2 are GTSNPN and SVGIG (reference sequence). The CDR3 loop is CAWSVQQGEEKLFF. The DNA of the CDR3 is TGTGCCTGGAGTGTCCAACAGGGGGAGGAAAAACTGTTTTTT.

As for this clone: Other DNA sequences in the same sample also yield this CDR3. As DNA, the CDR3 is TGTGCCAGTAGTAGGGGACTAGCGGGACCCTACGAGCAGTACTTC. This gives the protein CASSRGLAGPYEQYF. The chain uses TRBV19 and TRBJ2-7; 13 bases match TRBD2. The V and J ends lost 4 bases and 2 bases, in that order; junction bases with no gene match: 2. This CDR3 region has 15 residues. The V gene's germline CDR1 is LNHDA and CDR2 SQIVND (reference sequence).

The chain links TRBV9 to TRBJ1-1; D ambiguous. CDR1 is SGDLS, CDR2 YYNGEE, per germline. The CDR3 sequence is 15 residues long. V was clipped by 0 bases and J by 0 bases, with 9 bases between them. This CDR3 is CASSVGPRMNTEAFF. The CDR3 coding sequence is TGTGCCAGCAGCGTAGGGCCGCGGATGAACACTGAAGCTTTCTTT.

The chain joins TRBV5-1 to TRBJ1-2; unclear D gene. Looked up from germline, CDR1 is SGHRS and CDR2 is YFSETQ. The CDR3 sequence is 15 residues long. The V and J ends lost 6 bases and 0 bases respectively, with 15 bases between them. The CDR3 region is CASKSGGSSNYGYTF. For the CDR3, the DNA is TGCGCCAGCAAGAGCGGCGGGTCCTCTAACTATGGCTACACCTTC.

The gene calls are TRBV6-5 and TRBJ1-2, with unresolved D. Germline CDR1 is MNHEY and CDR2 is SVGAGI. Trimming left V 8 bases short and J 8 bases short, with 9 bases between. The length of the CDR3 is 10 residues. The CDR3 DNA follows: TGTGCCAGCCGGCTCGGGGGCTACACCTTC. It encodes CASRLGGYTF.

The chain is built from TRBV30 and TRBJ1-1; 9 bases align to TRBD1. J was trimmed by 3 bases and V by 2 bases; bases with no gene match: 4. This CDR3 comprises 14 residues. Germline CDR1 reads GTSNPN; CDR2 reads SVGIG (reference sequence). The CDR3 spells CAWSTGGEDTEAFF. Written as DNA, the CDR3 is TGTGCCTGGAGTACAGGGGGCGAGGACACTGAAGCTTTCTTT.

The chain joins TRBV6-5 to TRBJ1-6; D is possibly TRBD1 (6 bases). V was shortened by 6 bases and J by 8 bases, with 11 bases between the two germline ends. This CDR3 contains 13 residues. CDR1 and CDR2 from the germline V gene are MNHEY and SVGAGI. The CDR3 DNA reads TGTGCCAGCAGCCGAAACAGGGATTCACCCCTCCACTTT. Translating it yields CASSRNRDSPLHF.

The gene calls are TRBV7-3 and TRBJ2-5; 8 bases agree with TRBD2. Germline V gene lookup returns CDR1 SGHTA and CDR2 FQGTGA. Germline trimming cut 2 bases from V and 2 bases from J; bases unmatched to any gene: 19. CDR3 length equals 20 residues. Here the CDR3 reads CASSLFGLGLPGGRQETQYF. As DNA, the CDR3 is TGTGCCAGCAGCTTATTCGGGCTCGGACTACCGGGAGGGCGTCAAGAGACCCAGTACTTC.

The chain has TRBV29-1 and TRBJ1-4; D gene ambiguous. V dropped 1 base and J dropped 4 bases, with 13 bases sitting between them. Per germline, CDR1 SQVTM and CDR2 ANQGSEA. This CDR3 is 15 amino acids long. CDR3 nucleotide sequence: TGCAGCGTTGAAGTGCCGGGAACCCATAATGAAAAACTGTTTTTT. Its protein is CSVEVPGTHNEKLFF.

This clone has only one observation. CDR3 amino acids: CASSIARDSRWNGYTF. CDR3 nucleotide sequence: TGTGCCAGCAGCATCGCCCGGGACAGCCGTTGGAATGGCTACACCTTC. The chain is built from TRBV13 and TRBJ1-2, with 7 bases fitting TRBD1. The CDR3 totals 16 residues. The germline V gene has CDR1 PRHDT and CDR2 FYEKMQ (reference sequence). The J segment lost 6 bases and the V segment lost 5 bases, leaving 15 bases of the junction unmatched.

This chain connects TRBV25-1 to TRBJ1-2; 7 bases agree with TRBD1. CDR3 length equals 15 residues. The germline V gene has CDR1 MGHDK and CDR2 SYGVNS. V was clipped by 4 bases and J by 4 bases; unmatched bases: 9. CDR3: CASSAGQEYFYGYTF. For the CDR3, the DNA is TGTGCCAGCAGTGCAGGACAGGAGTATTTCTATGGCTACACCTTC.

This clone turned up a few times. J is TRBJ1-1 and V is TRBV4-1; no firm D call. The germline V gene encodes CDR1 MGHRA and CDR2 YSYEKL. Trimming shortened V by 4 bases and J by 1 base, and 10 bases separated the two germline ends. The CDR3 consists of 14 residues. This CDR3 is CASSLGGGNTEAFF. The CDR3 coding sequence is TGCGCCAGCAGCCTCGGCGGAGGGAACACTGAAGCTTTCTTT.

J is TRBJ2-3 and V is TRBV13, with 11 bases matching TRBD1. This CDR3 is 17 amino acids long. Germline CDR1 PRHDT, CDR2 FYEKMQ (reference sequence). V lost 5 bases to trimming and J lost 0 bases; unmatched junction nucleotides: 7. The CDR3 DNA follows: TGTGCCAGCAGCACATCCGGACAGGGGGCTAGCACAGATACGCAGTATTTT. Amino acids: CASSTSGQGASTDTQYF.

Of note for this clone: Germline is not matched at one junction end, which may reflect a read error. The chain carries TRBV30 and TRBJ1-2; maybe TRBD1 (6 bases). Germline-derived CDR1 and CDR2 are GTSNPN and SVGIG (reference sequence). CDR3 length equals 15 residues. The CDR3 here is CPWRSARGWRYGYTF. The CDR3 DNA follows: TGTCCCTGGAGATCGGCTAGGGGGTGGAGGTATGGCTACACCTTC.

CDR3: CSVGSGFRDTQYF. CDR3 sequence (DNA): TGCAGCGTTGGCTCGGGGTTTAGAGATACGCAGTATTTT. This chain links TRBV29-1 with TRBJ2-3, with a weak D call TRBD2 (5 bases). V was cut by 4 bases and J by 5 bases, with 13 bases left in between. The CDR3 has 13 residues. Per the germline V gene, CDR1 is SQVTM and CDR2 is ANQGSEA.

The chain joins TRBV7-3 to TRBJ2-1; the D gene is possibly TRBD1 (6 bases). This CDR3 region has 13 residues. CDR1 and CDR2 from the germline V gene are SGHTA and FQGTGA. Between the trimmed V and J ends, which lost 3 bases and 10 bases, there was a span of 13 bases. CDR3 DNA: TGTGCCAGCAGCTTCCAGGTCCAGGGGGAGCAGTTCTTC. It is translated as CASSFQVQGEQFF.

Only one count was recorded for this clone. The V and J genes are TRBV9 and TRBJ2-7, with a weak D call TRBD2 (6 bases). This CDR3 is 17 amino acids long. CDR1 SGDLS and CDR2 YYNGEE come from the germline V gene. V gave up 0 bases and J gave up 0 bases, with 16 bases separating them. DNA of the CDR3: TGTGCCAGCAGCGTAGGACCCGGCGCCGGGGGCTCCTACGAGCAGTACTTC. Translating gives CASSVGPGAGGSYEQYF.

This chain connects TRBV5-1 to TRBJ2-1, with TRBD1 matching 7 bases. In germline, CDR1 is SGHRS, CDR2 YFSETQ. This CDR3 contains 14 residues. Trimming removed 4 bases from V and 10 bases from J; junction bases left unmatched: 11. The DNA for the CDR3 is TGCGCCAGCAGCAGGGGGACAGTTTCCAGCGAGCAGTTCTTC. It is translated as CASSRGTVSSEQFF.

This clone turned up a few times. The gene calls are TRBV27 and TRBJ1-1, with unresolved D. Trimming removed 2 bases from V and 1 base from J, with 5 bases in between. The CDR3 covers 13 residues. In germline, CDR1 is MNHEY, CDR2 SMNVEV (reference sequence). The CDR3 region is CASSLMRNTEAFF. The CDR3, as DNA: TGTGCCAGCAGTTTAATGCGGAACACTGAAGCTTTCTTT.

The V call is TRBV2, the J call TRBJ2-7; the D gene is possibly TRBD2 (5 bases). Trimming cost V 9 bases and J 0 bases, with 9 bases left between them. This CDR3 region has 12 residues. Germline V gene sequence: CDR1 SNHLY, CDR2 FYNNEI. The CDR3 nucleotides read TGTGCCAGTCGGAGGAGCTCCTACGAGCAGTACTTC. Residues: CASRRSSYEQYF.

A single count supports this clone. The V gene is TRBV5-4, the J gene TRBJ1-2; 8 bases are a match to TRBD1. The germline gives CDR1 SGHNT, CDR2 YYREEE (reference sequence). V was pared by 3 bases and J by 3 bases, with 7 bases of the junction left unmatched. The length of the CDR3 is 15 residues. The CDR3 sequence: CASSSLRGLDYGYTF. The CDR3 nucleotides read TGTGCCAGCAGCTCGCTCAGGGGGCTGGACTATGGCTACACCTTC.

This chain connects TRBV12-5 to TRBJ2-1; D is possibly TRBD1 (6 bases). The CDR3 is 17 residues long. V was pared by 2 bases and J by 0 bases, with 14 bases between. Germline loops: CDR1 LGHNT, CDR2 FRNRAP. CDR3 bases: TGTGCTAGTGGTTTGAATCAGGGGTCGGGCTCCTACAATGAGCAGTTCTTC. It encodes CASGLNQGSGSYNEQFF.

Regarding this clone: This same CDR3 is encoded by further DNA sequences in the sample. CDR3 loop: CAWSLGQGYEQYF. The CDR3 DNA is TGTGCCTGGAGTCTGGGACAGGGTTACGAGCAGTACTTC. The chain links TRBV30 to TRBJ2-7; 9 positions agree with TRBD1. The germline gives CDR1 GTSNPN, CDR2 SVGIG (reference sequence). V was pared by 2 bases and J by 4 bases, with 3 bases of the junction left unmatched. The CDR3 contains 13 residues.

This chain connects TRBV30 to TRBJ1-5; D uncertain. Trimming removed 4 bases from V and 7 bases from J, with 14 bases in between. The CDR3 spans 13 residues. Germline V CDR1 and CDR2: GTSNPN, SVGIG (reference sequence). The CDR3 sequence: CAWNLYPGQPQHF. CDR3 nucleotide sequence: TGTGCCTGGAATTTATACCCGGGGCAGCCCCAGCATTTT.

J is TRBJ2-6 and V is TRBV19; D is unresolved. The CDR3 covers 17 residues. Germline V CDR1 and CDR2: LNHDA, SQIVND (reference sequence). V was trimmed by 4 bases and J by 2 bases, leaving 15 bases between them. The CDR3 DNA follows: TGTGCCAGTAGTACCCCGACTCTTTCAGCTGGGGCCAACGTCCTGACTTTC. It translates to CASSTPTLSAGANVLTF.

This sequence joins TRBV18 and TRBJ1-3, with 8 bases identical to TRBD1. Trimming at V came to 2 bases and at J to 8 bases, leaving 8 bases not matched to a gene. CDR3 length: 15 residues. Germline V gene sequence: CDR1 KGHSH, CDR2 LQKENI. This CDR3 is CASSPGTGTGHTIYF. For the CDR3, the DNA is TGTGCCAGCTCACCAGGGACAGGCACTGGGCACACCATATATTTT.

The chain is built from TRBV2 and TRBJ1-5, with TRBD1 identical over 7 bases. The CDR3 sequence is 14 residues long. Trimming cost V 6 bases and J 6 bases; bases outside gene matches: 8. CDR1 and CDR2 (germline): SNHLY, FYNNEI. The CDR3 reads CASSLGQVLQPQHF. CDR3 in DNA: TGTGCCAGCAGCCTCGGACAGGTTCTTCAGCCCCAGCATTTT.

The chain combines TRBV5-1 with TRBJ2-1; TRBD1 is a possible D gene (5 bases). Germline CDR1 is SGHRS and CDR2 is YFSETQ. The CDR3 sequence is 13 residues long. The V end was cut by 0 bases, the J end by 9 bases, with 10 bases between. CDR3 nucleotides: TGCGCCAGCAGCTTGGTTCAGGGTAGTGAGCAGTTCTTC. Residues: CASSLVQGSEQFF.

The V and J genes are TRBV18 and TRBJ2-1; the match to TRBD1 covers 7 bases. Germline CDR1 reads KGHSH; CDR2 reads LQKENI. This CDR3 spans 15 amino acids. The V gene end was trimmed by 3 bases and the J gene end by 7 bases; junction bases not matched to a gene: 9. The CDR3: CASSPQTGYLNEQFF. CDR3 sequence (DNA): TGTGCCAGCTCACCCCAGACAGGGTATTTGAATGAGCAGTTCTTC.

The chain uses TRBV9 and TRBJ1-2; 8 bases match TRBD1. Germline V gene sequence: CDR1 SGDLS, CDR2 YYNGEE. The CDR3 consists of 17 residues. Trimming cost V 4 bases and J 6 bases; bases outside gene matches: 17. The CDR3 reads CASSTRQGYLGSDGYTF. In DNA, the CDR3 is TGTGCCAGCAGCACTCGACAGGGGTATCTGGGGTCGGATGGCTACACCTTC.